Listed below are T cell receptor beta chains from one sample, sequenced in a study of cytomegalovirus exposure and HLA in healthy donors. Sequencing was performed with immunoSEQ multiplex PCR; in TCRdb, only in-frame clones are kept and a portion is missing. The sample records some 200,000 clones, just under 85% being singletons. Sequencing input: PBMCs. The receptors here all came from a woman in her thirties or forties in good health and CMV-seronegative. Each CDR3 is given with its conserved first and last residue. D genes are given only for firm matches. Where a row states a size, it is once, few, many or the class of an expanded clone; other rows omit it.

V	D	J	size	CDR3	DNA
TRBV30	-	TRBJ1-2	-	CAWTRTAVYGYTF	TGTGCCTGGACCAGGACAGCGGTCTATGGCTACACCTTC
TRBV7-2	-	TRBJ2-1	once	CASSLRAQGSYNEQFF	TGTGCCAGCAGCTTAAGGGCGCAGGGCTCCTACAATGAGCAGTTCTTC
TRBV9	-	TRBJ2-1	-	CASSVGQSNEQFF	TGTGCCAGCAGCGTAGGACAGTCCAATGAGCAGTTCTTC
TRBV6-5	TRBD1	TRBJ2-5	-	CASSSTGGRETQYF	TGTGCCAGCAGTTCCACAGGGGGCCGAGAGACCCAGTACTTC
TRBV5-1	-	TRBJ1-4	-	CASSLDRGGEKLFF	TGCGCCAGCAGCTTAGACAGAGGGGGTGAAAAACTGTTTTTT
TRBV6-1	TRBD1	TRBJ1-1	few	CASRDRASLNTEAFF	TGTGCCAGCAGGGACAGGGCAAGCCTTAACACTGAAGCTTTCTTT
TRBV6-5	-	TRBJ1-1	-	CASSYGGGDTEAFF	TGTGCCAGCAGTTACGGTGGAGGAGACACTGAAGCTTTCTTT
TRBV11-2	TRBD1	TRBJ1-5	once	CASSSGQGPNQPQHF	TGTGCCAGCAGCTCCGGACAGGGTCCTAATCAGCCCCAGCATTTT
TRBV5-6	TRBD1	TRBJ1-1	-	CASSLFRDRGIKEDTEAFF	TGTGCCAGCAGCCTATTCCGGGACAGGGGGATTAAGGAGGACACTGAAGCTTTCTTT
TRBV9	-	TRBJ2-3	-	CASSVFSGGTDTQYF	TGTGCCAGCAGCGTGTTCTCGGGAGGCACAGATACGCAGTATTTT
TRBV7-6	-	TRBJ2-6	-	CASSAWGRQTSGANVLTF	TGTGCCAGCTCGGCATGGGGGAGGCAAACCTCTGGGGCCAACGTCCTGACTTTC
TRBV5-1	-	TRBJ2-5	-	CASSLDLLLGRQETQYF	TGCGCCAGCAGCTTGGATCTCCTCCTGGGGAGACAAGAGACCCAGTACTTC
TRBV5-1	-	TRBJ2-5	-	CASSPGQLGGTQYF	TGCGCCAGCAGCCCGGGACAGTTGGGAGGGACCCAGTACTTC
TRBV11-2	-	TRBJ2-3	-	CASSPHTDTQYF	TGTGCCAGCAGCCCACACACAGATACGCAGTATTTT
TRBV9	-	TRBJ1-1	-	CASNPGVDTEAFF	TGTGCCAGCAACCCAGGGGTTGACACTGAAGCTTTCTTT
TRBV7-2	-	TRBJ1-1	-	CATAVGGMNTEAFF	TGTGCCACCGCCGTGGGAGGGATGAACACTGAAGCTTTCTTT
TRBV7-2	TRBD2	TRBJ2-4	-	CASSSNQGTSGTKNIQYF	TGTGCCAGCAGCTCAAACCAAGGGACTAGCGGCACCAAAAACATTCAGTACTTC
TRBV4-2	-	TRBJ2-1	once	CASSQDLRREQFF	TGTGCCAGCAGCCAAGATCTCCGCCGGGAGCAGTTCTTC
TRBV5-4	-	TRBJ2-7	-	CASSLGGRTYEQYF	TGTGCCAGCAGCTTGGGAGGGAGGACCTACGAGCAGTACTTC
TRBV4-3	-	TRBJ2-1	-	CASSQEQVNNEQFF	TGCGCCAGCAGCCAAGAACAGGTGAACAATGAGCAGTTCTTC
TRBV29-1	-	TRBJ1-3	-	CSAYDRRNTIYF	TGCAGCGCATACGATAGGAGGAACACCATATATTTT
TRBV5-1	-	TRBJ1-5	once	CASSWAPNQPQHF	TGCGCCAGCAGCTGGGCGCCGAATCAGCCCCAGCATTTT
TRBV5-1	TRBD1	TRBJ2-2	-	CASRQRTGDTGELFF	TGCGCCAGCAGACAGAGGACAGGGGACACCGGGGAGCTGTTTTTT
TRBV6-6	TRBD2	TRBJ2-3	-	CASSSKRGGRTDTQYF	TGTGCCAGCAGCTCCAAGCGGGGGGGTCGCACAGATACGCAGTATTTT
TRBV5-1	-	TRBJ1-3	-	CASSLDISGNTIYF	TGCGCCAGCAGCTTGGACATCTCTGGAAACACCATATATTTT
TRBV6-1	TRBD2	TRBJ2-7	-	CASSEGTSGTYEQYF	TGTGCCAGCAGTGAGGGGACTAGCGGAACCTACGAGCAGTACTTC
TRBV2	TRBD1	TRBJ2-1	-	CASSNPGTAYNEQFF	TGTGCCAGCAGTAACCCCGGGACAGCCTACAATGAGCAGTTCTTC
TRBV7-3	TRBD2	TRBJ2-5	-	CASSLREGETQYF	TGTGCCAGCAGCTTACGGGAGGGAGAGACCCAGTACTTC
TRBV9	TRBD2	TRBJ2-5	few	CASSVGGGETQYF	TGTGCCAGCAGCGTTGGGGGGGGAGAGACCCAGTACTTC
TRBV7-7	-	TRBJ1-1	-	CASSLARGSGAFF	TGTGCTAGCAGCTTAGCGCGGGGATCCGGGGCTTTCTTT
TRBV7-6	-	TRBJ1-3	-	CASSTGQKNTIYF	TGTGCCAGCAGCACTGGACAAAAAAACACCATATATTTT
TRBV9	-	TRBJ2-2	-	CASSVAGGVGELFF	TGTGCCAGCAGCGTAGCAGGAGGGGTCGGGGAGCTGTTTTTT
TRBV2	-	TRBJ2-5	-	CASSELSRGQETQYF	TGTGCCAGCAGTGAATTGTCTAGGGGCCAAGAGACCCAGTACTTC
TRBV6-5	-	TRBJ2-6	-	CASSYPGSGGANVLTF	TGTGCCAGCAGTTACCCTGGTTCCGGTGGGGCCAACGTCCTGACTTTC
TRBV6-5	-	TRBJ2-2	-	CASSYGRTNTGELFF	TGTGCCAGCAGTTACGGGAGAACGAACACCGGGGAGCTGTTTTTT
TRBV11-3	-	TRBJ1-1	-	CASSLKQNTEAFF	TGTGCCAGCAGCTTAAAGCAGAACACTGAAGCTTTCTTT
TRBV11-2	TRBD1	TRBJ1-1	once	CASSSQGARNTEAFF	TGTGCCAGCAGTTCACAGGGGGCTAGGAACACTGAAGCTTTCTTT
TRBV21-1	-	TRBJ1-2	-	CASSSTANYGYTF	TGTGCCAGCAGCAGTACAGCTAACTATGGCTACACCTTC
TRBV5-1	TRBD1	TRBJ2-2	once	CASSANRGLNTGELFF	TGCGCCAGCAGCGCGAACAGGGGGCTGAACACCGGGGAGCTGTTTTTT
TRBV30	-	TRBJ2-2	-	CAWREGPKTNTGELFF	TGTGCCTGGAGGGAGGGACCGAAGACGAACACCGGGGAGCTGTTTTTT
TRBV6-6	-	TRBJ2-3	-	CASSYSELGTDTQYF	TGTGCCAGCAGTTACTCGGAGCTAGGCACAGATACGCAGTATTTT
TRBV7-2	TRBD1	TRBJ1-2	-	CASSNRGLRDGYTF	TGTGCCAGCAGCAACAGGGGCCTAAGGGATGGCTACACCTTC
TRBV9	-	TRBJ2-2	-	CASSVDPGSRGGELFF	TGTGCCAGCAGCGTAGATCCCGGATCCCGGGGCGGGGAGCTGTTTTTT
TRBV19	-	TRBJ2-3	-	CASRRGSTDTQYF	TGTGCCAGTCGGCGGGGCAGCACAGATACGCAGTATTTT
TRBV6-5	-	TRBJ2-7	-	CASSSTGYEQYF	TGTGCCAGCAGTTCGACAGGCTACGAGCAGTACTTC
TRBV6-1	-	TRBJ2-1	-	CASSVYYAGEQFF	TGTGCCAGCAGTGTCTACTATGCGGGGGAGCAGTTCTTC
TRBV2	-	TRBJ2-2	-	CASSEAGNTNTGELFF	TGTGCCAGCAGTGAAGCGGGCAACACGAACACCGGGGAGCTGTTTTTT
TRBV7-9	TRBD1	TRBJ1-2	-	CASSLSRTGNYGYTF	TGTGCCAGCAGCCTATCGCGGACAGGGAACTATGGCTACACCTTC
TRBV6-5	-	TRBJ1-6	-	CASSYSGGIGLALHF	TGTGCCAGCAGTTACTCGGGAGGTATAGGGTTGGCCCTCCACTTT
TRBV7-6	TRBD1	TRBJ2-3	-	CASSPPGQRTDTQYF	TGTGCCAGCAGCCCCCCGGGACAGCGCACAGATACGCAGTATTTT
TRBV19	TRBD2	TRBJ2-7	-	CASSTHPGGGGYEQYF	TGTGCCAGTAGTACACACCCGGGAGGCGGCGGCTACGAGCAGTACTTC
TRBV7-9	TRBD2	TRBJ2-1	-	CASSLGTSGGAEQFF	TGTGCCAGCAGCTTAGGGACTAGCGGGGGGGCTGAGCAGTTCTTC
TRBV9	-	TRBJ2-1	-	CASSVAGVTYNEQFF	TGTGCCAGCAGCGTAGCGGGGGTTACTTACAATGAGCAGTTCTTC
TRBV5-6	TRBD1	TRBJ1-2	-	CASSGRTGKGGYTF	TGTGCCAGCAGCGGCCGGACAGGGAAGGGTGGCTACACCTTC
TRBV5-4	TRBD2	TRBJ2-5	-	CASTFRLAGIKETQYF	TGTGCCAGCACCTTCAGACTAGCGGGGATAAAAGAGACCCAGTACTTC